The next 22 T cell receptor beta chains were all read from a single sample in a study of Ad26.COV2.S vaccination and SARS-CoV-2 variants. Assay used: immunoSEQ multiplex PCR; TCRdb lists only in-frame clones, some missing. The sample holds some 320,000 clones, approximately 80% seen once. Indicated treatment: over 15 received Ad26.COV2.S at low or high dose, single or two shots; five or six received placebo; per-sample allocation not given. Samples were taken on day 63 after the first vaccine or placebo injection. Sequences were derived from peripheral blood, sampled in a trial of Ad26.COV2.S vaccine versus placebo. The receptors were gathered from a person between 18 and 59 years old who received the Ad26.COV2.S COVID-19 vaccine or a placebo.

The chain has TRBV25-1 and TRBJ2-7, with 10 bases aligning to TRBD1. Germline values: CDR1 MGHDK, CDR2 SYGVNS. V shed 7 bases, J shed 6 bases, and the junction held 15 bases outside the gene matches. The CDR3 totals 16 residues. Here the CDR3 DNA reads TGTGCCAGCATACTTTGCCCGGGACAGGGGTCCGCCGAGCAGTACTTC. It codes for CASILCPGQGSAEQYF.

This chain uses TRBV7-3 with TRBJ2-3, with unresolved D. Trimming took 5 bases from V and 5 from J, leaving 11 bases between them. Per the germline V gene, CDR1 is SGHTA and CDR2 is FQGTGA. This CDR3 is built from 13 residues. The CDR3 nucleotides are TGTGCCAGCAGCGCCAACGACGAAGATACGCAGTATTTT. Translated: CASSANDEDTQYF.

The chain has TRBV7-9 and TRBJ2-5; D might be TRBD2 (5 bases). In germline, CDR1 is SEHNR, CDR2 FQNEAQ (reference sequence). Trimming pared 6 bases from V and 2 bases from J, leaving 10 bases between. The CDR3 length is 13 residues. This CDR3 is CASSLPGQETQYF. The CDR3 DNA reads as TGTGCCAGCAGTCTCCCGGGACAAGAGACCCAGTACTTC.

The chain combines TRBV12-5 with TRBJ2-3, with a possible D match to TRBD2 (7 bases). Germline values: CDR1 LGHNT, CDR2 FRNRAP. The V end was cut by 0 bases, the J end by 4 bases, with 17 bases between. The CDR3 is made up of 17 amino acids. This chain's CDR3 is CASGLVRGAAIADTQYF. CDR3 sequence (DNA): TGTGCTAGTGGTTTGGTACGGGGGGCAGCGATTGCAGATACGCAGTATTTT.

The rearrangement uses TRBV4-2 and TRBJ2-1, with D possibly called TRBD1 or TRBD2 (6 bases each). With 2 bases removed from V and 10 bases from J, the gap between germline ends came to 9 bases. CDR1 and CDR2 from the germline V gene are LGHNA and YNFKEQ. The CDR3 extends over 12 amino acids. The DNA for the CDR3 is TGTGCCAGCAGCCAAAGGGGGGCAGAGCAGTTCTTC. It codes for CASSQRGAEQFF.

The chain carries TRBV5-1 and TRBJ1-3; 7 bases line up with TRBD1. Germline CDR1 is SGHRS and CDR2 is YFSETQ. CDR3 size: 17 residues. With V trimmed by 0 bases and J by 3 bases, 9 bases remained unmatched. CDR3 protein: CASSLAAAGGYGNTIYF. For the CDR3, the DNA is TGCGCCAGCAGCTTGGCCGCGGCAGGGGGTTATGGAAACACCATATATTTT.

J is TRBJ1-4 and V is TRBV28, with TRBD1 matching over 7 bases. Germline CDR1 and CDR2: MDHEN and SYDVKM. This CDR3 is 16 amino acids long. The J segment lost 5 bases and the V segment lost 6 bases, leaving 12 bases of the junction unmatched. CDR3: CASSRGQPSRNEKLFF. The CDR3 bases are TGTGCCAGCAGCAGGGGACAGCCAAGTAGAAATGAAAAACTGTTTTTT.

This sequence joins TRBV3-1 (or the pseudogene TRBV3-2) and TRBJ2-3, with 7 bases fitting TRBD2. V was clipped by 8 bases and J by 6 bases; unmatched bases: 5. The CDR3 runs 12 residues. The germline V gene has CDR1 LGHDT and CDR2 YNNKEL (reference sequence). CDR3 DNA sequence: TGTGCCAGCCGCTCGCGGGGGGATACGCAGTATTTT. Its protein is CASRSRGDTQYF.

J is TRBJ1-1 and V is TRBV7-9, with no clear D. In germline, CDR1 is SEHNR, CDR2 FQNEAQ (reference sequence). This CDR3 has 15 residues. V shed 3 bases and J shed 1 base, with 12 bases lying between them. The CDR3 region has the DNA TGTGCCAGCAGCTTGGAGGGAAGGAAGAACACTGAAGCTTTCTTT. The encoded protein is CASSLEGRKNTEAFF.

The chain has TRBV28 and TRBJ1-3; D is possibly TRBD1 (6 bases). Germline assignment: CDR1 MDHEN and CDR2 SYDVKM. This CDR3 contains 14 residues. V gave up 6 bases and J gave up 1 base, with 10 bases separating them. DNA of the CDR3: TGTGCCAGCAGCTACCAGGGGTCTGGAAACACCATATATTTT. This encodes CASSYQGSGNTIYF. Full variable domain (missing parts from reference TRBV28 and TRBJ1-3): DVKVTQSSRYLVKRTGEKVFLECVQDMDHENMFWYRQDPGLGLRLIYFSYDVKMKEKGDIPEGYSVSREKKERFSLILESASTNQTSMYLCASSYQGSGNTIYFGEGSWLTVV.

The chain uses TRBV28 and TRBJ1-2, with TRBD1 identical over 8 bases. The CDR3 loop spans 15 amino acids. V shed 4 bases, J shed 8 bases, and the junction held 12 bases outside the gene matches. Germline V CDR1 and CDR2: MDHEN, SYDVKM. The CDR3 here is CASSSSSDRVHGYTF. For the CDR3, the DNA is TGTGCCAGCAGTTCCTCATCGGACAGGGTCCACGGCTACACCTTC.

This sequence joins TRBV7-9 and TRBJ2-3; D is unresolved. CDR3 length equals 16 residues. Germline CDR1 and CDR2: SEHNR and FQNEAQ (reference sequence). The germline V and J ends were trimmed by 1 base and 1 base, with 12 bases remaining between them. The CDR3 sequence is CASSLGLVPGTDTQYF. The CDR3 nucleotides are TGTGCCAGCAGCTTAGGGCTAGTCCCCGGCACAGATACGCAGTATTTT. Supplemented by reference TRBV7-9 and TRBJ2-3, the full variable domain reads DTGVSQNPRHKITKRGQNVTFRCDPISEHNRLYWYRQTLGQGPEFLTYFQNEAQLEKSRLLSDRFSAERPKGSFSTLEIQRTEQGDSAMYLCASSLGLVPGTDTQYFGPGTRLTVL.

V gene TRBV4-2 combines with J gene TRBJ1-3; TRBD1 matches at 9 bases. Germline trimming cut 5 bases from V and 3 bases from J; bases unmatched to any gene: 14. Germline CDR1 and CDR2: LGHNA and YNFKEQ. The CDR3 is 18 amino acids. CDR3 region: CASSSARRDRVSGNTIYF. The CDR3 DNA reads TGTGCCAGCAGCTCCGCTCGCCGGGACAGGGTTAGTGGAAACACCATATATTTT.

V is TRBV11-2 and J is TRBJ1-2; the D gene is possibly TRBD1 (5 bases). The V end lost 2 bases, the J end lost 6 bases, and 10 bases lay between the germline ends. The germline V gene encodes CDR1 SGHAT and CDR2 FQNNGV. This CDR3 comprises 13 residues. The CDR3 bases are TGTGCCAGCAGCTTACCAGGGAAGAATGGCTACACCTTC. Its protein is CASSLPGKNGYTF.

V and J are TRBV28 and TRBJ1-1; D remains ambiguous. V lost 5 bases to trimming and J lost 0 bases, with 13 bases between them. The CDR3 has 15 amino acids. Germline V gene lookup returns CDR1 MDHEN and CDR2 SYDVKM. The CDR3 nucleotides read TGTGCCAGCAGTCCCCGGTATGTGTTGAACACTGAAGCTTTCTTT. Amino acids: CASSPRYVLNTEAFF.

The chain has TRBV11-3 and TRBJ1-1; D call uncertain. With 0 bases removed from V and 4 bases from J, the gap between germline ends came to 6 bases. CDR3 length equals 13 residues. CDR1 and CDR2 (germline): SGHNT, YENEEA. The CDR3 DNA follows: TGTGCCAGCAGCTTAGAGGCAGGCACTGAAGCTTTCTTT. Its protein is CASSLEAGTEAFF.

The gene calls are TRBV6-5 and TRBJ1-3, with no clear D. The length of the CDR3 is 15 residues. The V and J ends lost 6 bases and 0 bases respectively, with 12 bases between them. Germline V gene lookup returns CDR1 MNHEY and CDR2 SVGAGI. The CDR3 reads CASSPDLSSGNTIYF. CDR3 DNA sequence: TGTGCCAGCAGCCCCGACTTGAGCTCTGGAAACACCATATATTTT.

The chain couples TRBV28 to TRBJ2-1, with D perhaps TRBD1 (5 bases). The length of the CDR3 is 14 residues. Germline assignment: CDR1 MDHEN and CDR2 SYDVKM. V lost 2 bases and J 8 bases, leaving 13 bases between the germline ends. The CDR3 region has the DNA TGTGCCAGCAGTTTAATAGCCAGGGTCGATGAGCAGTTCTTC. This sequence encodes CASSLIARVDEQFF.

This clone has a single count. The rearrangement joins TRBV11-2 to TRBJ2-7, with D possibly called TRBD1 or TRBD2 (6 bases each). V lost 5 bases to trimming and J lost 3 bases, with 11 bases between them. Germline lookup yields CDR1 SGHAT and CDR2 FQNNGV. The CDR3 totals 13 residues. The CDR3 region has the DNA TGTGCCAGCAGCCGCGGGACAAGCTACGAGCAGTACTTC. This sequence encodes CASSRGTSYEQYF.

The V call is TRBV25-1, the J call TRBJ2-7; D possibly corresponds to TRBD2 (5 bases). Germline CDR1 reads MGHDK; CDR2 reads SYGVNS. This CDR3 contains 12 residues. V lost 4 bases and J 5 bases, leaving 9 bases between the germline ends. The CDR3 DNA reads TGTGCCAGCAGTGCCGGGGTCAACGAGCAGTACTTC. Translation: CASSAGVNEQYF.

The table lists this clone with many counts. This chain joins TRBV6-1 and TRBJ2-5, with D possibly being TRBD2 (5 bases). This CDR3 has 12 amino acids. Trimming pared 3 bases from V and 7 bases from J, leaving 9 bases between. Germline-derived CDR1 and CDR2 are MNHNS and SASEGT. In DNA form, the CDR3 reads TGTGCCAGCAGTGACAATGGAGGGACCCAGTACTTC. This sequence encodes CASSDNGGTQYF.

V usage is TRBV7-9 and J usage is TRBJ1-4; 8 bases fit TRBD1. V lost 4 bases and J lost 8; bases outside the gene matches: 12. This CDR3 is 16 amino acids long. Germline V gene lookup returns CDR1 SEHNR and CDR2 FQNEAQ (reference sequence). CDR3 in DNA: TGTGCCAGCAGCTCCGGACGGACAGGGATAAACGAAAAACTGTTTTTT. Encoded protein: CASSSGRTGINEKLFF.